This T cell receptor (beta chain) was documented in a study of CD8+CD57+ T cells in acquired aplastic anemia listed by TCRdb under 2018. For the study in its entirety: A mean of about 3.2 ug of DNA, ranging from about 0.17 to 30 ug, was extracted from sorted CD4+ and CD8+ cells. CD8+CD57+ expansion was defined as frequency above the mean frequency observed in healthy subjects. The study at large found these results: Twenty-nine CD8+ CDR3 sequences were found to be shared between patients and controls, but these sequences appeared to be highly expressed in patients and within the immunodominant clones of the patients. Patients and healthy controls showed no significant difference in CD8+ Simpson's diversity (P=0.060).

The germline V gene provides CDR1 MGHRA and CDR2 YSYEKL. The CDR3 holds 13 amino acids from the cysteine to the phenylalanine. CDR3 DNA is the only sequence kept; it has 39 bases, read in frame from the first base. Trimming costs V 5 bases and J 2 bases, and their ends lie 9 bases apart. TCR beta VDJ combination and CDR3 sequence profiling used genomic DNA as the template. TCR repertoire sequencing was run on an Illumina HiSeq 2000. Per the source publication's procedure: Repertoire assessment relied on Simpson's diversity index, CDR3 size and DJ length profiles, and TRBV/TRBJ rearrangement plots. Whichever DNA sequence was most abundant in the deep sequencing data was defined as the immunodominant clone. CDR3 amino acid sequences were checked for sharing between subjects and were compared against published repertoires and the VDJdb database. The public reads were quality trimmed at Q25 with fastp and then assembled into clones with MiXCR by TCRdb, keeping productive beta chains. CDR3 protein sequences are deduplicated, and each keeps its most common genes and DNA. The V and J calls come from TCRdb's annotation, not from the publication. The sample table shows some 120,000 distinct CDR3 sequences, and about 40% are seen once. The ten biggest clones cover about 2.7% of the sample.

The patients picked for sequencing were ones in whom flow cytometry had shown an expansion of CD8+CD57+ cells. Every patient had a diagnosis of severe acquired aplastic anemia based on International Study of Aplastic Anemia and Agranulocytosis and Camitta criteria. Patients had received no therapy at the time of blood sampling. In the study, sorted CD4+ and CD8+ blood T cells from patients with severe aplastic anemia and from healthy subjects underwent deep sequencing of TCR repertoires. Patients were enrolled under clinicaltrials.gov protocols 00001620, 01623167, 00001397, 00071045, 00081523 and 00961064 in the USA. Ficoll-Paque density gradient centrifugation was used to isolate peripheral blood mononuclear cells. Before DNA extraction, CD4+ and CD8+ T cells were sorted with FACS or magnetic beads. In its sample, this clonotype was seen many times. No antigen is known for it. Base quality data are lacking; no much larger clone is found one base away.

The rearranged segments are TRBV4-1 and TRBJ1-2, and possibly TRBD1, on 5 matching bases. This receptor was taken from a human donor with aplastic anemia. The sequenced material came from sorted CD4+, CD8+, or CD8+CD57+ T cells (not recorded which) from PBMCs. The base sequence is TGCGCCAGCAGCTTCAGGGTAAACTATGGCTACACCTTC. This is translated as CASSFRVNYGYTF.